A single sample is the source of the 25 T cell receptor beta chains below, sequenced in a study of technical replicates of blood from a few donors. The assay was immunoSEQ multiplex PCR, and TCRdb's table has in-frame clones only and misses some. The table shows 100,000 or so clones, with 96% occurring only once. The sample consisted of T cells isolated from PBMCs. The receptors were sampled from a human donor in good health.

This sequence joins TRBV29-1 and TRBJ2-7; TRBD2 agrees at 8 bases. The V segment lost 5 bases and the J segment 0 bases; nucleotides outside the gene matches: 9. This CDR3 comprises 15 residues. Per germline, CDR1 SQVTM and CDR2 ANQGSEA. The CDR3 DNA follows: TGCAGCGTTTCAACATTAGCGGGGATCTCCTACGAGCAGTACTTC. Residues: CSVSTLAGISYEQYF.

The CDR3 sequence is CASSPPQGMYEQYF. CDR3 in DNA: TGTGCCAGCAGCCCCCCCCAGGGGATGTACGAGCAGTACTTC. This chain links TRBV11-2 with TRBJ2-7; possible D gene TRBD1, 6 bases. CDR1 and CDR2 from the germline V gene are SGHAT and FQNNGV. The CDR3 is made up of 14 amino acids. V was shortened by 5 bases and J by 4 bases, with 15 bases between the two germline ends. The full variable domain, in which reference TRBV11-2 and TRBJ2-7 provide the parts outside the CDR3, is EAGVAQSPRYKIIEKRQSVAFWCNPISGHATLYWYQQILGQGPKLLIQFQNNGVVDDSQLPKDRFSAERLKGVDSTLKIQPAKLEDSAVYLCASSPPQGMYEQYFGPGTRLTVT.

J is TRBJ2-1 and V is TRBV27, with TRBD1 matching 7 bases. There are 12 residues in the CDR3. CDR1 MNHEY and CDR2 SMNVEV come from the germline V gene (reference sequence). CDR3 sequence: CGSGTAINEQFF. CDR3 DNA: TGTGGCTCCGGGACAGCGATAAATGAGCAGTTCTTC.

The chain links TRBV5-5 to TRBJ2-3; 9 positions match TRBD1. Germline V gene lookup returns CDR1 SGHKS and CDR2 YYEKEE (reference sequence). Germline trimming cut 4 bases from V and 4 bases from J; bases unmatched to any gene: 10. This CDR3 is built from 16 residues. DNA for the CDR3: TGTGCCAGCAGCCCCCCACGGGACAGGGAACCAGATACGCAGTATTTT. Amino acids: CASSPPRDREPDTQYF.

This clone was counted once. The CDR3 is CASSQEGGVVSNQPQHF. For the CDR3, the DNA is TGTGCCAGCAGCCAAGAGGGGGGGGTTGTTAGCAATCAGCCCCAGCATTTT. This chain connects TRBV4-2 to TRBJ1-5; tentatively, D is TRBD1 (5 bases). The V end lost 0 bases, the J end lost 0 bases, and 12 bases lay between the germline ends. The germline V gene encodes CDR1 LGHNA and CDR2 YNFKEQ. The CDR3 runs to 17 residues.

The chain couples TRBV6-4 to TRBJ2-7; 11 bases line up with TRBD2. This CDR3 contains 14 residues. Trimming removed 6 bases from V and 2 bases from J; junction bases left unmatched: 3. Germline lookup yields CDR1 MRHNA and CDR2 SNTAGT. In nucleotides, the CDR3 is TGTGCCAGCAGCCCTAGCGGGGGGCCCTACGAGCAGTACTTC. Encoded protein: CASSPSGGPYEQYF.

The chain is built from TRBV15 and TRBJ2-1; 9 bases are shared with TRBD2. V shed 4 bases, J shed 3 bases, and the junction held 4 bases outside the gene matches. This CDR3 spans 15 amino acids. Germline V gene sequence: CDR1 LNHNV, CDR2 YYDKDF (reference sequence). In DNA form, the CDR3 reads TGTGCCACCAGCAATAGCGGGGGATTCTACAATGAGCAGTTCTTC. It specifies CATSNSGGFYNEQFF. The full variable domain, rest sourced from reference TRBV15 and TRBJ2-1, is DAMVIQNPRYQVTQFGKPVTLSCSQTLNHNVMYWYQQKSSQAPKLLFHYYDKDFNNEADTPDNFQSRRPNTSFCFLDIRSPGLGDTAMYLCATSNSGGFYNEQFFGPGTRLTVL.

The V and J genes are TRBV7-3 and TRBJ1-1, with a possible D match to TRBD1 (6 bases). V dropped 5 bases and J dropped 5 bases, with 12 bases sitting between them. Germline loops: CDR1 SGHTA, CDR2 FQGTGA. The CDR3 is 13 amino acids. This chain's CDR3 is CASSQRGITEAFF. CDR3 coding DNA: TGTGCCAGCAGCCAAAGGGGGATAACTGAAGCTTTCTTT. Drawing the rest from reference TRBV7-3 and TRBJ1-1, the complete variable domain is GAGVSQTPSNKVTEKGKYVELRCDPISGHTALYWYRQSLGQGPEFLIYFQGTGAADDSGLPNDRFFAVRPEGSVSTLKIQRTERGDSAVYLCASSQRGITEAFFGQGTRLTVV.

The chain links TRBV7-8 to TRBJ2-7; tentative D call: TRBD2 (6 bases). The germline V and J ends were trimmed by 3 bases and 2 bases, with 17 bases remaining between them. The germline V gene encodes CDR1 SGHVS and CDR2 FQNEAQ. This CDR3 contains 16 residues. CDR3 coding DNA: TGTGCCAGCAGCTTGAACCCCCAGCGGGTTACCTACGAGCAGTACTTC. Translation: CASSLNPQRVTYEQYF. Complete variable domain (other parts from reference TRBV7-8 and TRBJ2-7): GAGVSQSPRYKVAKRGQDVALRCDPISGHVSLFWYQQALGQGPEFLTYFQNEAQLDKSGLPSDRFFAERPEGSVSTLKIQRTQQEDSAVYLCASSLNPQRVTYEQYFGPGTRLTVT.

The chain joins TRBV12-5 to TRBJ1-5, with D tentatively TRBD1 (5 bases). The germline V gene has CDR1 LGHNT and CDR2 FRNRAP. Trimming took 1 base from V and 7 from J, leaving 8 bases between them. The CDR3 has 13 residues. The DNA of the CDR3 is TGTGCTAGTGGTTTGGGCAGACAGCAGCCCCAGCATTTT. This translates into CASGLGRQQPQHF.

Written as DNA, the CDR3 is TGTGCCAGCAGTGAATCGGGCGGGAACTCCTACGAGCAGTACTTC. The encoded protein is CASSESGGNSYEQYF. The gene calls are TRBV6-1 and TRBJ2-7, with D possibly TRBD2 on 6 matching bases. Trimming cost V 2 bases and J 0 bases, with 11 bases left between them. This CDR3 contains 15 residues. Germline V gene data show CDR1 as MNHNS and CDR2 as SASEGT.

The gene calls are TRBV14 and TRBJ2-1; 7 bases match TRBD2. CDR1 is SGHDN, CDR2 FVKESK, per germline. The CDR3 is 16 residues long. With V trimmed by 1 base and J by 4 bases, 7 bases remained unmatched. CDR3 sequence: CASSQVMGGQYNEQFF. The CDR3 nucleotides read TGTGCCAGCAGCCAAGTGATGGGAGGGCAGTACAATGAGCAGTTCTTC. Together with reference TRBV14 and TRBJ2-1, the CDR3 gives the full variable domain: EAGVTQFPSHSVIEKGQTVTLRCDPISGHDNLYWYRRVMGKEIKFLLHFVKESKQDESGMPNNRFLAERTGGTYSTLKVQPAELEDSGVYFCASSQVMGGQYNEQFFGPGTRLTVL.

The chain links TRBV6-5 to TRBJ1-3; D call uncertain. The V gene's germline CDR1 is MNHEY and CDR2 SVGAGI. The CDR3 sequence is 16 residues long. Trimming removed 2 bases at V and 0 bases at J, with 11 bases between. Here the CDR3 reads CASSYDPWSSGNTIYF. For the CDR3, the DNA is TGTGCCAGCAGTTACGACCCCTGGAGCTCTGGAAACACCATATATTTT.

The chain employs TRBV5-6 and TRBJ2-5; tentative D call: TRBD2 (6 bases). CDR3 length: 16 amino acids. V gave up 0 bases and J gave up 2 bases, with 14 bases separating them. Germline values: CDR1 SGHDT, CDR2 YYEEEE. CDR3 loop: CASSLGPGGGQETQYF. CDR3 DNA sequence: TGTGCCAGCAGCTTGGGACCAGGTGGAGGGCAAGAGACCCAGTACTTC.

The genes are TRBV6-5 and TRBJ2-7, with 8 bases that match TRBD1. V trimming: 6 bases; J trimming: 0 bases; junction bases outside the gene matches: 7. The CDR3 is 15 amino acids. CDR1 and CDR2 (germline): MNHEY, SVGAGI. In DNA form, the CDR3 reads TGTGCCAGCAGGCCCGGGACAGGAAGCTCCTACGAGCAGTACTTC. Translated, it gives CASRPGTGSSYEQYF.

This clone was detected once. This chain links TRBV15 with TRBJ1-5, with D possibly being TRBD1 (6 bases). CDR3 length: 16 residues. Germline V gene lookup returns CDR1 LNHNV and CDR2 YYDKDF (reference sequence). V was shortened by 3 bases and J by 0 bases, with 12 bases between the two germline ends. Here the CDR3 reads CATSSWTDYSNQPQHF. The CDR3 nucleotides are TGTGCCACCAGCAGTTGGACAGATTATAGCAATCAGCCCCAGCATTTT.

This chain connects TRBV9 to TRBJ1-5, with D unclear. V lost 0 bases to trimming and J lost 0 bases, with 7 bases between them. The CDR3 totals 15 residues. The germline V gene encodes CDR1 SGDLS and CDR2 YYNGEE. For the CDR3, the DNA is TGTGCCAGCAGCGTAGACGGAGATAGCAATCAGCCCCAGCATTTT. Protein: CASSVDGDSNQPQHF.

V usage is TRBV7-8 and J usage is TRBJ2-7, with TRBD1 matching over 8 bases. J gave up 4 bases and V 7 bases, and 9 bases lay outside the gene matches. Per the germline V gene, CDR1 is SGHVS and CDR2 is FQNEAQ. The CDR3 length is 14 residues. The DNA of the CDR3 is TGTGCCAGCACCCTCCGGGACAGGCCTTACGAGCAGTACTTC. Amino acids: CASTLRDRPYEQYF.

The rearrangement uses TRBV29-1 and TRBJ2-3; 11 nucleotides match TRBD2. The CDR3 has 14 amino acids. Looked up from germline, CDR1 is SQVTM and CDR2 is ANQGSEA. V shed 6 bases, J shed 2 bases, and the junction held 4 bases outside the gene matches. In nucleotides, the CDR3 is TGCAGCGTCGTAGCGGGGGGGCTCACAGATACGCAGTATTTT. It translates to CSVVAGGLTDTQYF.

The chain couples TRBV12-5 to TRBJ2-7; 9 bases align to TRBD1. V lost 5 bases to trimming and J lost 1 base; unmatched junction nucleotides: 3. The CDR3 covers 14 residues. Germline CDR1 LGHNT, CDR2 FRNRAP. The chain's CDR3 is CASGPGQGSYEQYF. The CDR3 nucleotides are TGTGCTAGTGGTCCGGGACAGGGATCCTACGAGCAGTACTTC.

The chain joins TRBV7-9 to TRBJ2-5; D may be TRBD2 (5 bases). The CDR3 has 13 amino acids. The V end was cut by 7 bases, the J end by 3 bases, with 12 bases between. Germline assignment: CDR1 SEHNR and CDR2 FQNEAQ (reference sequence). CDR3 sequence: CASTTEREETQYF. The CDR3 DNA follows: TGTGCCAGCACTACGGAGAGGGAAGAGACCCAGTACTTC.

The chain links TRBV6-5 to TRBJ2-1; D call uncertain. The CDR3 spans 15 residues. CDR1 and CDR2 (germline): MNHEY, SVGAGI. V was clipped by 0 bases and J by 4 bases, with 10 bases between them. CDR3 amino acids: CASSYSFHGYNEQFF. The CDR3 bases are TGTGCCAGCAGTTACTCCTTTCACGGTTACAATGAGCAGTTCTTC.

The CDR3 here is CASSLDSPDRGNQPQHF. DNA for the CDR3: TGTGCCAGCAGCTTAGATAGCCCAGACAGGGGCAATCAGCCCCAGCATTTT. This chain connects TRBV7-8 to TRBJ1-5; TRBD1 matches at 7 bases. V lost 1 base, J lost 2 bases, and 8 bases stayed unmatched. The CDR3 is 17 residues long. The germline CDR1 and CDR2 sequences are SGHVS and FQNEAQ.

The chain uses TRBV18 and TRBJ2-7; perhaps TRBD2 as D (5 bases). The CDR3 loop spans 14 amino acids. Trimming shortened V by 2 bases and J by 3 bases, and 11 bases separated the two germline ends. CDR1 and CDR2 from the germline V gene are KGHSH and LQKENI. In DNA, the CDR3 is TGTGCCAGCTCACCATTGCGAGGGAACTACGAGCAGTACTTC. Amino acid sequence: CASSPLRGNYEQYF. Combining the CDR3 with reference TRBV18 and TRBJ2-7 gives the whole variable domain NAGVMQNPRHLVRRRGQEARLRCSPMKGHSHVYWYRQLPEEGLKFMVYLQKENIIDESGMPKERFSAEFPKEGPSILRIQQVVRGDSAAYFCASSPLRGNYEQYFGPGTRLTVT.

The chain joins TRBV18 to TRBJ2-6; D may be TRBD1 (7 bases). The CDR3 runs 16 residues. Germline CDR1 and CDR2: KGHSH and LQKENI. Trimming cost V 6 bases and J 2 bases, with 14 bases left between them. The CDR3 reads CASSPQGGTGANVLTF. For the CDR3, the DNA is TGTGCCAGCTCGCCCCAGGGGGGAACTGGGGCCAACGTCCTGACTTTC.